This entry is about one TCR beta chain. What this receptor recognizes is not known. No base qualities exist here, and no much larger clone lies one base off it. From the germline V gene, CDR1 is ENHRY and CDR2 is SYGVKD. Measured from the cysteine to the phenylalanine, the CDR3 is 13 residues long. The kept DNA is CDR3 alone, 39 bases in frame from the first base. V is reduced by 10 bases and J by 2 bases, leaving a spacing of 14 bases between them. The donors belonged to the validation cohort of about 120 subjects, which was separate from the approximately 700-subject first cohort. This specimen comes from a study of cytomegalovirus exposure and HLA in healthy donors (dated by TCRdb to about 2017). As for the study more broadly: A later analysis indicated that the 95 to 150 validation repertoires were generated on the platform also employed for the 700 or so repertoires of the first cohort. The study aimed to test whether signatures of past pathogen exposure could be identified by cataloging public T cell receptors. Besides the first cohort of around 700 subjects, a separate validation cohort made up of 120 different subjects was used. To predict cytomegalovirus infection status, the study combined high-throughput TCR immunosequencing, statistical association of individual TCRs with disease status, and machine learning. What the work shows at the level of the full study, not this receptor alone: In both the original and validation cohorts, the classifier was reported to diagnose cytomegalovirus status with high specificity and sensitivity. In vitro tests confirmed that three of the cytomegalovirus-associated TCR beta chains recognize cytomegalovirus antigens. The authors suggested that the approach could potentially be generalized to other disease states and immunological phenotypes. Subsequent analysis determined that TCRs grouped into clusters in the first cohort also showed a tendency toward co-occurrence across the 120 validation repertoires, and 94% of cluster scores exceeded 0. Most TCR sequences were seen in very few donors, while some public TCRs were found in many individuals. A later analysis lacked HLA typing for the validation cohort, so it scored co-occurrence in that cohort across all 120 or so repertoires. A total of 164 TCR beta chains were listed by the study as associated with cytomegalovirus.

Libraries were made using the immunoSEQ multiplex PCR assay. In the original analysis: A statistical classification framework was built to diagnose cytomegalovirus status from the catalog of TCR beta chain sequences. Here the immuneACCESS table is served through TCRdb, limited to in-frame sequences with V and J called. Missing clones are a known gap in these copies; in checked studies unresolved V genes cover under half, and the rest lacks a known reason. That table furnishes V, J and clone size, whereas the DNA furnished D and trimming. The sample table shows 150,000 or so clones, and approximately 91% are seen once. The ten largest clonotypes hold 3% to 3.5% of the sample.

This clonotype was obtained from a young woman in good health and CMV-seropositive. Source material: PBMCs. This chain is built from TRBV10-3 and TRBJ1-2; the D gene lacks a confident call. The DNA reads as follows: TGTGCCACCTACCAGGAGCGGAACTATGGCTACACCTTC. It translates as CATYQERNYGYTF.